This record covers a single TCR beta chain. The target antigen is unknown. This CDR3 is also generated by other DNA sequences in the sample. Investigators divided CD4+ cells into CD45RA+ naive and CD45RA-negative memory subsets. The sample comes from a study of shared clonotypes between healthy human individuals. Study-level points and caveats: The study found lower generation probabilities in non-shared clonotypes than in those shared by all four donors.

V was pared by 7 bases and J by 4 bases, with 5 bases of the junction left unmatched. Germline V gene lookup returns CDR1 MDHEN and CDR2 SYDVKM. This CDR3 region has 14 residues. Clones were read by immunoSEQ multiplex PCR, and TCRdb kept only the in-frame ones, dropping some. The profile shows about 2.3 million clones, around 93% of them singletons. The sample comprised naive CD4+ T cells from PBMCs. Subset here: CD45RA+ positively selected. The V and J genes are TRBV28 and TRBJ2-1, with 9 nucleotides matching TRBD1. This TCR derives from a man aged 18-30 years in good health. Some clones in this sample may be carry-over from other donors' samples. CDR3: CASTPGQGYNEQFF. CDR3 sequence (DNA): TGTGCCAGCACCCCGGGACAGGGTTACAATGAGCAGTTCTTC.